The 17 T cell receptor beta chains reported below all come from one sample, sequenced in a study of PD-1 blockade in classical Hodgkin lymphoma. Brentuximab vedotin exposure varied, and every patient relapsed after autologous stem cell transplantation. Method: immunoSEQ multiplex PCR; TCRdb's copy keeps in-frame clones and lacks some. The table includes about 97,000 clones, approximately 90% detected once. The specimen was peripheral blood mononuclear cells (PBMCs), collected before the second cycle of nivolumab. These receptors originate from a human donor with classical Hodgkin lymphoma.

This clone is a singleton in its sample. V and J are TRBV4-3 and TRBJ1-5; D not resolved. The CDR3 length is 17 residues. V was clipped by 0 bases and J by 3 bases, with 15 bases between them. Germline CDR1 is LGHNA and CDR2 is YSLEER. DNA of the CDR3: TGCGCCAGCAGCCAAGATCTAGTGGGTCTAAACAATCAGCCCCAGCATTTT. This codes for CASSQDLVGLNNQPQHF.

As for this clone: The same CDR3 arises from other DNA sequences in this sample as well. The V gene is TRBV11-2, the J gene TRBJ1-1; D unclear. Germline V lookup: CDR1 SGHAT, CDR2 FQNNGV. This CDR3 has 13 amino acids. Deletions cut 1 base from V and 1 base from J, with 4 bases between. CDR3 nucleotide sequence: TGTGCCAGCAGCTTAGGCGGGAACACTGAAGCTTTCTTT. This translates into CASSLGGNTEAFF.

The chain employs TRBV2 and TRBJ1-5; no reliable D call. Germline CDR1 reads SNHLY; CDR2 reads FYNNEI. V shed 1 base and J shed 0 bases, with 4 bases lying between them. This CDR3 is 14 amino acids long. The CDR3 here is CASSEVVSNQPQHF. The CDR3 coding sequence is TGTGCCAGCAGTGAAGTGGTTAGCAATCAGCCCCAGCATTTT. Together with reference TRBV2 and TRBJ1-5, the CDR3 gives the full variable domain: EPEVTQTPSHQVTQMGQEVILRCVPISNHLYFYWYRQILGQKVEFLVSFYNNEISEKSEIFDDQFSVERPDGSNFTLKIRSTKLEDSAMYFCASSEVVSNQPQHFGDGTRLSIL.

The CDR3 sequence: CASTRDTQYF. CDR3 DNA sequence: TGTGCCAGTACGCGGGATACGCAGTATTTT. The rearrangement links TRBV6-1 to TRBJ2-3; D is uncertain. V was clipped by 9 bases and J by 6 bases, with 7 bases between them. The CDR3 runs 10 residues. CDR1 is MNHNS, CDR2 SASEGT, per germline.

The rearrangement uses TRBV27 and TRBJ1-1, with 7 bases that match TRBD1. The CDR3 runs 14 residues. Germline lookup yields CDR1 MNHEY and CDR2 SMNVEV (reference sequence). Trimming took 2 bases from V and 2 from J; bases not matched to a gene: 2. CDR3 sequence (DNA): TGTGCCAGCAGTTTAGAAGGGGGCAACACTGAAGCTTTCTTT. Protein: CASSLEGGNTEAFF.

V is TRBV27 and J is TRBJ1-6; D is possibly TRBD1 (6 bases). Germline V gene data show CDR1 as MNHEY and CDR2 as SMNVEV (reference sequence). The CDR3 is made up of 16 amino acids. V shed 7 bases and J shed 2 bases, with 15 bases lying between them. The CDR3 loop is CASKVSRGPYNSPLHF. DNA of the CDR3: TGTGCCAGCAAGGTCTCCCGGGGGCCCTATAATTCACCCCTCCACTTT.

V usage is TRBV5-4 and J usage is TRBJ2-2; 9 positions match TRBD1. Germline CDR1 is SGHNT and CDR2 is YYREEE (reference sequence). The CDR3 length is 16 residues. J gave up 5 bases and V 2 bases, and 7 bases lay outside the gene matches. As DNA, the CDR3 is TGTGCCAGCAGCTTCCGACAGGGGGTAGGGACCGGGGAGCTGTTTTTT. This translates into CASSFRQGVGTGELFF.

The CDR3 nucleotides read TGTGCCATCAGTGAGTCCTCAGGGGGCTCTGGGGCCAACGTCCTGACTTTC. Translating it yields CAISESSGGSGANVLTF. The rearrangement joins TRBV10-3 to TRBJ2-6, with TRBD1 matching 7 bases. Germline CDR1 reads ENHRY; CDR2 reads SYGVKD. This CDR3 is 17 amino acids long. With V trimmed by 0 bases and J by 0 bases, 2 bases remained unmatched.

J is TRBJ1-6 and V is TRBV5-6; 8 bases are shared with TRBD1. This CDR3 is built from 15 residues. Germline lookup yields CDR1 SGHDT and CDR2 YYEEEE. The J segment lost 4 bases and the V segment lost 4 bases, leaving 4 bases of the junction unmatched. CDR3 DNA: TGTGCCAGCAGCCAGGACAGGGAATATAATTCACCCCTCCACTTT. This sequence encodes CASSQDREYNSPLHF.

Points on this clone: Within the sample, other DNA sequences also encode this same CDR3. The chain uses TRBV19 and TRBJ2-7; the D gene is possibly TRBD2 (5 bases). In germline, CDR1 is LNHDA, CDR2 SQIVND (reference sequence). Trimming stripped 1 base from V and 3 bases from J, with 7 bases between. This CDR3 has 13 amino acids. CDR3 DNA: TGTGCCAGTAGTATAGCGGGGAACTACGAGCAGTACTTC. Its protein is CASSIAGNYEQYF.

The CDR3 is CASEGGTTNNSPLHF. CDR3 sequence (DNA): TGTGCCAGCGAAGGAGGGACGACTAATAATTCACCCCTCCACTTT. The chain uses TRBV7-9 and TRBJ1-6, with D possibly matching TRBD1 (5 bases). Looked up from germline, CDR1 is SEHNR and CDR2 is FQNEAQ (reference sequence). Trimming stripped 8 bases from V and 5 bases from J, with 16 bases between. The CDR3 consists of 15 residues.

The genes are TRBV2 and TRBJ2-7, with D unresolved. Germline-derived CDR1 and CDR2 are SNHLY and FYNNEI. Trimming removed 8 bases at V and 6 bases at J, with 2 bases between. The length of the CDR3 is 8 residues. The CDR3 DNA sequence: TGTGCCAGCGGCGAGCAGTACTTC. This encodes CASGEQYF.

This clone was detected only once. The chain couples TRBV6-6 to TRBJ2-7; unclear D gene. In germline, CDR1 is MNHNY, CDR2 SVGAGI (reference sequence). The CDR3 has 9 residues. V shed 9 bases and J shed 7 bases, with 7 bases lying between them. The CDR3 nucleotides are TGTGCCAGGGTGGTGGAGCAGTACTTC. This codes for CARVVEQYF.

This chain connects TRBV10-3 to TRBJ2-5; 12 positions agree with TRBD2. Germline V gene lookup returns CDR1 ENHRY and CDR2 SYGVKD. Trimming removed 6 bases from V and 4 bases from J; junction bases left unmatched: 9. CDR3 length: 16 amino acids. CDR3: CAIRDTLTSGGETQYF. In DNA form, the CDR3 reads TGTGCCATCAGAGACACATTGACTAGCGGGGGAGAGACCCAGTACTTC.

The chain couples TRBV28 to TRBJ2-1, with D possibly being TRBD1 (7 bases). Germline values: CDR1 MDHEN, CDR2 SYDVKM. CDR3 length: 15 residues. Trimming took off 2 bases at V and 8 bases at J, with 16 bases between the two ends. The CDR3 nucleotides read TGTGCCAGCAGTTTAATGGGGGGCCAGGGGGATGAGCAGTTCTTC. Protein product: CASSLMGGQGDEQFF.

This clone appeared a single time. V usage is TRBV7-9 and J usage is TRBJ2-3; tentative D call: TRBD2 (7 bases). The V gene lost 6 bases and the J gene lost 2 bases, with 18 bases spanning the gap. The CDR3 is 16 amino acids. Looked up from germline, CDR1 is SEHNR and CDR2 is FQNEAQ (reference sequence). The CDR3, as DNA: TGTGCCAGCAGTCTAATGGCGGGGGCCATCACAGATACGCAGTATTTT. Translated, it gives CASSLMAGAITDTQYF.

This rearrangement joins TRBV19 to TRBJ2-3; 7 bases are shared with TRBD2. CDR3 length: 15 amino acids. Germline CDR1 LNHDA, CDR2 SQIVND (reference sequence). V was pared by 6 bases and J by 2 bases, with 8 bases of the junction left unmatched. Here the CDR3 reads CASRSPAGNTDTQYF. The CDR3 nucleotides are TGTGCCAGTAGGTCGCCAGCGGGGAACACAGATACGCAGTATTTT.